This entry lists 23 T cell receptor beta chains sequenced from one sample in a study of blood T cell repertoires in COVID-19. The data were produced by immunoSEQ multiplex PCR, yet TCRdb's version contains in-frame clones alone and is incomplete. This sample carries approximately 94,000 clones, around 83% of them seen once, and the ten largest clones take 20% to 30%. The sample was peripheral blood. These receptors were collected from a man aged 60-69 years with acute or convalescent COVID-19.

This clone was seen once. The chain is built from TRBV2 and TRBJ2-5; D may be TRBD2 (5 bases). This CDR3 has 15 residues. V lost 2 bases and J lost 5, with 15 bases in between. Germline values: CDR1 SNHLY, CDR2 FYNNEI. CDR3 sequence (DNA): TGTGCCAGCAGTGAAAGGGTACTAGTTCGCGAGACCCAGTACTTC. It yields the protein CASSERVLVRETQYF.

The chain recombines TRBV2 with TRBJ2-6; D is perhaps TRBD2 (6 bases). Trimming cost V 1 base and J 0 bases, with 13 bases left between them. The CDR3 has 18 amino acids. Germline values: CDR1 SNHLY, CDR2 FYNNEI. Here the CDR3 reads CASSEGGVFSSGANVLTF. In DNA form, the CDR3 reads TGTGCCAGCAGTGAAGGGGGGGTTTTCAGCTCTGGGGCCAACGTCCTGACTTTC.

The V and J genes are TRBV27 and TRBJ2-4, with 8 bases lining up with TRBD2. Germline V gene data show CDR1 as MNHEY and CDR2 as SMNVEV (reference sequence). CDR3 length: 18 amino acids. V lost 6 bases to trimming and J lost 2 bases; unmatched junction nucleotides: 15. The CDR3 is CASSPLAARNGTKNIQYF. The CDR3 bases are TGTGCCAGCAGCCCACTAGCGGCCCGGAACGGGACCAAAAACATTCAGTACTTC.

The chain combines TRBV3-1 (or the pseudogene TRBV3-2) with TRBJ1-2; D is unresolved. The CDR3 has 14 amino acids. The germline V and J ends were trimmed by 0 bases and 6 bases, with 11 bases remaining between them. Per germline, CDR1 LGHDT and CDR2 YNNKEL (reference sequence). The CDR3 loop is CASSQDLGFDGYTF. CDR3 coding DNA: TGTGCCAGCAGCCAAGATCTAGGATTTGATGGCTACACCTTC.

This clone was observed a single time. This chain connects TRBV6-1 to TRBJ1-5; D is perhaps TRBD1 (5 bases). Between the trimmed V and J ends, which lost 4 bases and 0 bases, there was a span of 19 bases. The CDR3 consists of 18 residues. The germline CDR1 and CDR2 sequences are MNHNS and SASEGT. The CDR3 DNA follows: TGTGCCAGCAGTGGGGTAAAATTGGGGCTTTATAGCAATCAGCCCCAGCATTTT. Translation gives CASSGVKLGLYSNQPQHF.

This rearrangement joins TRBV5-1 to TRBJ2-2, with D unresolved. V was shortened by 0 bases and J by 0 bases, with 6 bases between the two germline ends. Germline CDR1 SGHRS, CDR2 YFSETQ. This CDR3 spans 15 amino acids. The CDR3 is CASSLGAPNTGELFF. In DNA, the CDR3 is TGCGCCAGCAGCTTGGGGGCCCCGAACACCGGGGAGCTGTTTTTT.

The rearrangement links TRBV15 to TRBJ1-1, with a possible D match to TRBD1 (5 bases). Deletions cut 2 bases from V and 4 bases from J, with 17 bases between. Per germline, CDR1 LNHNV and CDR2 YYDKDF (reference sequence). There are 16 residues in the CDR3. This CDR3 reads CATSRPPRRGFTEAFF. As DNA, the CDR3 is TGTGCCACCAGCAGACCCCCAAGGAGGGGATTCACTGAAGCTTTCTTT. Supplemented by reference TRBV15 and TRBJ1-1, the full variable domain reads DAMVIQNPRYQVTQFGKPVTLSCSQTLNHNVMYWYQQKSSQAPKLLFHYYDKDFNNEADTPDNFQSRRPNTSFCFLDIRSPGLGDTAMYLCATSRPPRRGFTEAFFGQGTRLTVV.

The rearrangement uses TRBV7-9 and TRBJ2-2, with 7 bases fitting TRBD1. The CDR3 runs 16 residues. Per the germline V gene, CDR1 is SEHNR and CDR2 is FQNEAQ (reference sequence). V trimming: 5 bases; J trimming: 0 bases; junction bases outside the gene matches: 6. The CDR3 sequence is CASSRLGQANTGELFF. CDR3 bases: TGTGCCAGCAGCCGACTCGGACAGGCGAACACCGGGGAGCTGTTTTTT.

This chain joins TRBV3-1 (or the pseudogene TRBV3-2) and TRBJ2-6; no clear D gene. The CDR3 runs 16 residues. CDR1 LGHDT and CDR2 YNNKEL come from the germline V gene (reference sequence). With 1 base removed from V and 0 bases from J, the gap between germline ends came to 7 bases. CDR3 coding DNA: TGTGCCAGCAGCCAAGCCACAAGCTCTGGGGCCAACGTCCTGACTTTC. As protein: CASSQATSSGANVLTF.

The chain employs TRBV6-5 and TRBJ1-2; D unclear. Germline loops: CDR1 MNHEY, CDR2 SVGAGI. The CDR3 sequence is 12 residues long. Trimming left V 2 bases short and J 8 bases short, with 9 bases between. CDR3 nucleotide sequence: TGTGCCAGCAGTTACCGGAGCTGGGGCTACACCTTC. This gives the protein CASSYRSWGYTF.

The chain employs TRBV10-1 and TRBJ2-3, with D unclear. With 0 bases removed from V and 1 base from J, the gap between germline ends came to 26 bases. The germline CDR1 and CDR2 sequences are WNHNN and SYGVQD (reference sequence). The CDR3 spans 21 residues. The CDR3 is CASSESIFSSRNPEGTDTQYF. CDR3 DNA sequence: TGCGCCAGCAGTGAGTCGATTTTTTCTAGTCGAAACCCTGAGGGCACAGATACGCAGTATTTT.

The V gene is TRBV5-5, the J gene TRBJ1-1; D might be TRBD1 (5 bases). With 4 bases removed from V and 6 bases from J, the gap between germline ends came to 16 bases. This CDR3 is built from 14 residues. The germline CDR1 and CDR2 sequences are SGHKS and YYEKEE (reference sequence). The CDR3 reads CASSPARGWAEAFF. The CDR3 DNA sequence: TGTGCCAGCAGCCCAGCGCGGGGGTGGGCTGAAGCTTTCTTT.

The sample holds one count of this clone. V and J are TRBV28 and TRBJ2-2; a possible D gene is TRBD1 (6 bases). Deletions cut 5 bases from V and 4 bases from J, with 11 bases between. The CDR3 consists of 14 residues. Germline CDR1 is MDHEN and CDR2 is SYDVKM. CDR3: CASSQTGTTGELFF. In nucleotides, the CDR3 is TGTGCCAGCAGTCAAACAGGGACCACCGGGGAGCTGTTTTTT.

The chain couples TRBV28 to TRBJ2-7, with 7 bases matching TRBD1. The germline CDR1 and CDR2 sequences are MDHEN and SYDVKM. CDR3 length: 15 amino acids. The J segment lost 0 bases and the V segment lost 4 bases, leaving 6 bases of the junction unmatched. The CDR3 DNA reads TGTGCCAGCAGTTGGAAGGGGGCCCCCTCCTACGAGCAGTACGTC. This encodes CASSWKGAPSYEQYV.

This chain connects TRBV5-1 to TRBJ2-2; D perhaps matches TRBD2 (6 bases). CDR3 length: 15 amino acids. V was cut by 6 bases and J by 1 base, with 13 bases left in between. CDR1 is SGHRS and CDR2 is YFSETQ in the germline V gene. Here the CDR3 reads CASMGTSRNTGELFF. In DNA form, the CDR3 reads TGCGCCAGCATGGGAACTAGCCGGAACACCGGGGAGCTGTTTTTT.

The chain joins TRBV2 to TRBJ1-1; tentatively, D is TRBD1 (5 bases). Germline V gives CDR1 SNHLY, CDR2 FYNNEI. V was shortened by 9 bases and J by 2 bases, with 10 bases between the two germline ends. The CDR3 consists of 12 residues. In DNA, the CDR3 is TGTGCCAGACGGGGGGAAAACACTGAAGCTTTCTTT. Translation: CARRGENTEAFF. Based on the CDR3 plus reference TRBV2 and TRBJ1-1, the full variable domain is EPEVTQTPSHQVTQMGQEVILRCVPISNHLYFYWYRQILGQKVEFLVSFYNNEISEKSEIFDDQFSVERPDGSNFTLKIRSTKLEDSAMYFCARRGENTEAFFGQGTRLTVV.

The chain combines TRBV15 with TRBJ2-1; TRBD2 matches 9 bases. This CDR3 has 17 residues. CDR1 and CDR2 from the germline V gene are LNHNV and YYDKDF (reference sequence). V lost 1 base, J lost 7 bases, and 11 bases stayed unmatched. CDR3 DNA: TGTGCCACCAGCAGAGGTACCCTGGGACTAGCCGATAATGAGCAGTTCTTC. This encodes CATSRGTLGLADNEQFF. Supplemented by reference TRBV15 and TRBJ2-1, the full variable domain reads DAMVIQNPRYQVTQFGKPVTLSCSQTLNHNVMYWYQQKSSQAPKLLFHYYDKDFNNEADTPDNFQSRRPNTSFCFLDIRSPGLGDTAMYLCATSRGTLGLADNEQFFGPGTRLTVL.

The chain employs TRBV5-4 and TRBJ2-5, with 12 positions matching TRBD2. There are 15 residues in the CDR3. Losses at the gene ends were 4 bases for V and 2 bases for J; bases not matched to a gene: 3. The V gene's germline CDR1 is SGHNT and CDR2 YYREEE (reference sequence). Here the CDR3 reads CASSPGLAGQETQYF. DNA for the CDR3: TGTGCCAGCAGCCCCGGACTAGCGGGACAAGAGACCCAGTACTTC. The whole variable domain, filled in from reference TRBV5-4 and TRBJ2-5, reads ETGVTQSPTHLIKTRGQQVTLRCSSQSGHNTVSWYQQALGQGPQFIFQYYREEENGRGNFPPRFSGLQFPNYSSELNVNALELDDSALYLCASSPGLAGQETQYFGPGTRLLVL.

This rearrangement joins TRBV7-8 to TRBJ2-7; unclear D gene. The germline gives CDR1 SGHVS, CDR2 FQNEAQ. V gave up 5 bases and J gave up 4 bases, with 18 bases separating them. The CDR3 has 15 residues. The CDR3 bases are TGTGCCAGCAGCCAATACCGCATTAGTATGTACGAGCAGTACTTC. Protein sequence: CASSQYRISMYEQYF.

This clone has more than one count but fewer than ten. CDR3 sequence: CASSPLTAYSNQPQHF. CDR3 nucleotides: TGTGCCAGCAGCCCGCTGACAGCATATAGCAATCAGCCCCAGCATTTT. V gene TRBV7-8 combines with J gene TRBJ1-5, with TRBD1 as a possible D gene (5 bases). The V gene's germline CDR1 is SGHVS and CDR2 FQNEAQ. This CDR3 region has 16 residues. Trimming shortened V by 5 bases and J by 0 bases, and 14 bases separated the two germline ends.

The V gene is TRBV5-4, the J gene TRBJ1-2; 10 nucleotides align to TRBD1. The CDR3 totals 15 residues. In germline, CDR1 is SGHNT, CDR2 YYREEE (reference sequence). The V gene end was trimmed by 7 bases and the J gene end by 4 bases; junction bases not matched to a gene: 10. CDR3 sequence reads: CASRIGTGETYGYTF. In DNA form, the CDR3 reads TGTGCCAGCCGAATTGGGACAGGGGAAACCTATGGCTACACCTTC.

The chain joins TRBV18 to TRBJ2-3, with 9 nucleotides matching TRBD1. The germline gives CDR1 KGHSH, CDR2 LQKENI. J lost 0 bases, V lost 8 bases, and 12 bases had no gene match. The CDR3 runs to 17 residues. The CDR3, as DNA: TGTGCCAGCACCCGGACAGGGGACCCACCTAGCACAGATACGCAGTATTTT. Protein product: CASTRTGDPPSTDTQYF.

This chain joins TRBV27 and TRBJ1-1; tentative D call: TRBD1 (5 bases). V was pared by 1 base and J by 7 bases, with 7 bases between. Germline loops: CDR1 MNHEY, CDR2 SMNVEV (reference sequence). The length of the CDR3 is 12 residues. CDR3 region: CASSLLGGEAFF. CDR3 in DNA: TGTGCCAGCAGTTTATTGGGGGGTGAAGCTTTCTTT.